The T cell receptor (beta chain) under discussion was sequenced for a study of beta chain features in type 1 diabetes listed by TCRdb under 2018. With respect to the entire study: No differences in mean age, gender distribution, total cell number or subset yield were found between patients and healthy donors. A total of about 100 million sorted cells were examined across all samples, and RNA yield correlated strongly with the number of cells per subset. In the study, TCRB repertoires of sorted circulating CD4+ T cell subsets from recently diagnosed type 1 diabetes patients were compared with those of matched healthy donors. Regulatory and stem cell-like memory subsets were obtained from only 8 patients and roughly 8 healthy donors, while naive and central memory subsets were obtained from all 28 donors.

This clone was observed a handful of times. Its antigen is not yet known. No base qualities exist here, and no much larger clone lies one base off it. The entire amount of isolated RNA was reverse transcribed using the High Capacity cDNA Reverse Transcription Kit, so the sequenced TCRB transcripts were expressed ones. Naive, central memory and regulatory T cell samples underwent deep immunoSEQ sequencing, averaging about 3.57 million total reads per sample. Sorted cells were lysed in RLT buffer, and RNA was extracted using DNase-treated RNeasy Micro or Mini kits according to cell number. To prevent cross-contamination, each cell subset was processed individually, whereas patient and healthy donor samples were processed jointly. The immunoSEQ multiplex PCR was used to amplify TCRB sequences from cDNA, yielding 87-bp fragments that span the CDR3 region. The amplicons were sequenced using the Illumina HiSeq platform. In the authors' own workflow: Synthetic template baselines were used to correct PCR bias computationally, reads within Hamming distance 2 were collapsed, and singletons that could not be merged were discarded. Reads were aligned against IMGT to assign V, D and J genes, CDR3 length and insertions or deletions at six rearrangement sites. Within each subset, clonotype counts were normalized to sorted cell number, after which true diversity and Gini coefficients were computed with the tcR R package. The overlap coefficient, calculated on TCRB nucleotide sequences, was used to measure repertoire sharing. As a proxy for the pre-selection repertoire, out-of-frame TCRB sequences from naive cells were analyzed. Entries here come from immuneACCESS through TCRdb and include only in-frame sequences with V and J called. Some clones fail to appear in such tables; in the studies checked, an unresolved V gene covers under half of the shortfall, and the cause of the remainder is unknown. The D gene and trimming were derived from the DNA, and the V and J assignments and clone size from that table. The sample profile shows just over 450,000 clones; about 29% of them were found once. The top ten constitute about 0.065% of the sample.

From each donor, a single peripheral blood sample of approximately 0.11 L on average was drawn into heparinised tubes. Using a panel that included CD45RO, CCR7, CD25, CD127, CD95 and CD27, naive, central memory, regulatory and stem cell-like memory CD4+ T cells were sorted on a BD FACSAria II. A purity above 95% was achieved for all sorted populations. Right away, PBMCs were isolated by Lymphoprep density gradient centrifugation and were stained directly, with no culture step. To minimize batch effects, samples were stained and sorted in pairs, one healthy donor with one patient per experiment. The study at large found these results: Shorter templates might be favored by PCR, yet because patient and control samples were amplified and corrected together, any such skew would affect both groups equally. Type 1 diabetes patients showed a moderate but significant shortening of TCRB CDR3 length in all four CD4+ subsets. At VDJ recombination sites, patients with type 1 diabetes made fewer insertions and deleted more nucleotides, a pattern implying thymic rearrangement abnormalities. Naive, central memory and regulatory TCRB repertoires appeared to be more similar among patients than among healthy donors. Because the HLA sub-analyses included only small numbers of individuals, any influence of HLA type on TCRB rearrangement was left unresolved. Because cDNA was sequenced instead of genomic DNA, highly expressing activated cells could be over-represented, though the groups showed no difference in activation or CD3 levels.

The germline V gene specifies SGHVS as CDR1 and FQNEAQ as CDR2. V gives up 2 bases and J gives up 3 bases, and the segment between their germline ends measures 13 bases. From the cysteine through the phenylalanine, the CDR3 covers 16 amino acids. Only the CDR3 DNA is retained, 48 bases long and in frame from the first base. This receptor chain uses TRBV7-8 and TRBJ2-2; the D gene is perhaps TRBD1, on 5 matching bases. The sequenced sample consisted of naive CD4+ T cells from blood. The cell subset or site label, read with the paper, signifies: true naive CD4+ T cells. The receptor was derived from a man aged 18 to 30 in good health. CDR3 reads: CASSLNRGSYTGELFF. The nucleotides are TGTGCCAGCAGCTTAAATAGGGGATCGTACACCGGGGAGCTGTTTTTT. Extended through the reference TRBV7-8 and TRBJ2-2 proteins, this CDR3 yields the full variable domain: GAGVSQSPRYKVAKRGQDVALRCDPISGHVSLFWYQQALGQGPEFLTYFQNEAQLDKSGLPSDRFFAERPEGSVSTLKIQRTQQEDSAVYLCASSLNRGSYTGELFFGEGSRLTVL.